The present entry profiles one T cell receptor (beta chain) with its context. Its antigen is as yet unknown. These data belong to a study of PD-1 blockade in classical Hodgkin lymphoma. This table comes from immunoSEQ multiplex PCR, and its TCRdb copy is limited to in-frame clones, with some not included. The profile shows about 110,000 clones, around 89% of them singletons. The germline V and J ends were trimmed by 7 bases and 1 base, with 19 bases remaining between them. Germline V gene data show CDR1 as LNHDA and CDR2 as SQIVND (reference sequence). The CDR3 runs to 16 residues. General study points: Complete responders showed a baseline diversity that resembled the diversity of newly diagnosed patients.

Each patient experienced a relapse that followed autologous stem cell transplantation, and brentuximab vedotin exposure varied. The chain links TRBV19 to TRBJ1-1, with D unclear. The TCR originated in a human donor with classical Hodgkin lymphoma. Here the sequenced sample was peripheral blood mononuclear cells (PBMCs), taken before the second cycle of nivolumab. CDR3 region: CASNPALGDKNTEAFF. As DNA, the CDR3 is TGTGCCAGTAACCCCGCACTTGGGGATAAGAACACTGAAGCTTTCTTT.